This TCR beta chain is from a study of T-cell memory formation after mild COVID-19. The CDR3 has 14 amino acids. CDR1 is SGHRS, CDR2 YFSETQ, per germline. V lost 5 bases, J lost 4 bases, and 10 bases lay in between. General study points: In pre-infection memory, a portion of responding clones appeared, which suggested that cross-reactive memory joined.

This clonotype was seen a handful of times. Its target is not known. 5'RACE primed from the constant segment yielded TCR alpha and TCR beta cDNA libraries bearing sample barcodes and UMIs. TCRdb reprocessed the 5' RACE reads with MiXCR, giving one entry per CDR3 protein. The data hold 450,000 or so distinct CDR3 sequences, with 20% to 30% observed a single time. The V and J genes are TRBV5-1 and TRBJ2-6; D gene uncertain. Specimen: PBMCs or a T cell subset sorted from them (not recorded which). This sequence originates from an adult woman who had mild COVID-19 (a few samples of this study predate the infection). Cell type and time point are not known. The CDR3 spells CASRIASGANVLTF. The CDR3 bases are TGCGCCAGCAGAATAGCTTCCGGGGCCAACGTCCTGACTTTC. Filled out from reference TRBV5-1 and TRBJ2-6, the complete variable domain reads KAGVTQTPRYLIKTRGQQVTLSCSPISGHRSVSWYQQTPGQGLQFLFEYFSETQRNKGNFPGRFSGRQFSNSRSEMNVSTLELGDSALYLCASRIASGANVLTFGAGSRLTVL.